Each of the 4 T cell receptor beta chains below was sequenced from the same sample in a study of cytomegalovirus exposure and HLA in healthy donors (dated by TCRdb to about 2017). Library prep was done by the immunoSEQ multiplex PCR assay. For the multiplex PCR, a mixture combining 60 forward primers for TCR Vbeta segments and 13 reverse primers for TCR Jbeta segments was used. TCRdb retrieved this table from immuneACCESS and kept in-frame rearrangements only. Not all clones are present; in checked studies, unresolved V genes account for under half, and no reason is known for the remainder. The sample contains around 130,000 clones, over 75% of them found a single time. 1.5% of the sample lies in the top ten. The sample was PBMCs. All receptors come from a young woman in good health and CMV-seronegative.

This clone was counted between two and nine times. V and J are TRBV2 and TRBJ2-2, with D maybe TRBD1 (6 bases). CDR1 is SNHLY and CDR2 is FYNNEI in the germline V gene. Trimming took off 6 bases at V and 4 bases at J, with 12 bases between the two ends. This CDR3 has 14 residues. CDR3 protein: CASRYTGLTGELFF. The CDR3 coding sequence is TGTGCCAGCAGATACACAGGGCTCACCGGGGAGCTGTTTTTT.

The V gene is TRBV7-2, the J gene TRBJ1-5; weak D call: TRBD1 (5 bases). Looked up from germline, CDR1 is SGHTA and CDR2 is FQGNSA. The CDR3 has 14 residues. Deletions cut 5 bases from V and 9 bases from J, with 17 bases between. CDR3 nucleotide sequence: TGTGCCAGCAGCGGAGAAGGGGCGGGGCGGCCCCAGCATTTT. It encodes CASSGEGAGRPQHF. Full variable domain (remainder filled in from reference TRBV7-2 and TRBJ1-5): GAGVSQSPSNKVTEKGKDVELRCDPISGHTALYWYRQSLGQGLEFLIYFQGNSAPDKSGLPSDRFSAERTGGSVSTLTIQRTQQEDSAVYLCASSGEGAGRPQHFGDGTRLSIL.

The J gene is TRBJ2-5, the V gene TRBV12-5; 7 nucleotides match TRBD2. Judging by the DNA end, TRBJ2-7 fits better; the J call may be wrong. CDR1 is LGHNT, CDR2 FRNRAP, per germline. This CDR3 is built from 14 residues. The CDR3 region has the DNA TGTGCTAGTGGTCCGGGACTACCGCACTACGAGCAGTACTTC. Protein sequence: CASGPGLPHYEQYF.

The chain joins TRBV5-1 to TRBJ1-1; D is unclear. Germline V gene sequence: CDR1 SGHRS, CDR2 YFSETQ. CDR3 length equals 14 residues. The ends were cut back, 0 bases at V and 0 bases at J, with 6 bases in the middle. The DNA for the CDR3 is TGCGCCAGCAGCTTGGCCCCAATGAACACTGAAGCTTTCTTT. Translating it yields CASSLAPMNTEAFF.